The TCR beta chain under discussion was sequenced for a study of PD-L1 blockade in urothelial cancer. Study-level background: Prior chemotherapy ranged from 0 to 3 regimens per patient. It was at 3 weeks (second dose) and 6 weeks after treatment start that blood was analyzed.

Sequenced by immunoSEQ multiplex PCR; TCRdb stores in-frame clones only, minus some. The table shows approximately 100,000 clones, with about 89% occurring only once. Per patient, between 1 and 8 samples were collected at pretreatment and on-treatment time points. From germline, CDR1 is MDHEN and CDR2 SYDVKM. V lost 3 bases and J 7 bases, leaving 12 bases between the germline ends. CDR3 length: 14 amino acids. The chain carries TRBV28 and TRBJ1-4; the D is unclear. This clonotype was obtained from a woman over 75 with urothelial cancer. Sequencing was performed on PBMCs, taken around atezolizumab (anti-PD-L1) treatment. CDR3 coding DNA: TGTGCCAGCAGTTTTTCGGGGTCATTTGAAAAACTGTTTTTT. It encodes CASSFSGSFEKLFF.